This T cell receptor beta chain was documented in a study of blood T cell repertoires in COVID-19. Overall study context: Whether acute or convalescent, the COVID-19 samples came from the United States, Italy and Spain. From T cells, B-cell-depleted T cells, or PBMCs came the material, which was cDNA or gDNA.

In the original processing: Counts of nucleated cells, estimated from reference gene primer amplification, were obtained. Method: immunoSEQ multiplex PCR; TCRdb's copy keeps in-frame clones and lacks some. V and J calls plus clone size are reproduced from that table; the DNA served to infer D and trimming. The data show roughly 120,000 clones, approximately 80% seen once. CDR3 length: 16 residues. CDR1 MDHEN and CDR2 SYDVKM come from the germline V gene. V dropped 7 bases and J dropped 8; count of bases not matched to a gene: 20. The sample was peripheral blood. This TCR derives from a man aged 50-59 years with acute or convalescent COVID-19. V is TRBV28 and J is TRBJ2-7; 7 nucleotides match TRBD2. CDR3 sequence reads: CASTPPPGGMGRKQYF. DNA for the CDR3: TGTGCCAGCACTCCCCCTCCGGGGGGTATGGGTCGTAAGCAGTACTTC.